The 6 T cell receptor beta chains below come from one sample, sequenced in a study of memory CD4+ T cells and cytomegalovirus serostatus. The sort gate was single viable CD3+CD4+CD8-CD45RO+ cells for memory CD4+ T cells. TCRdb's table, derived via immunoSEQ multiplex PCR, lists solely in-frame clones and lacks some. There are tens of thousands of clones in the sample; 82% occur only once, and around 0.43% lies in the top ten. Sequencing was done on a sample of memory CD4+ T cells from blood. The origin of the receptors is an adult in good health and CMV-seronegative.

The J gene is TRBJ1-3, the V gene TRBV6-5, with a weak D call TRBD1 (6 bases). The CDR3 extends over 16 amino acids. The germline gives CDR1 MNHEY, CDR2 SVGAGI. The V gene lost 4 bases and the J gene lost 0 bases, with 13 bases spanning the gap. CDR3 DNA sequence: TGTGCCAGCAGTTCATCCAGGGGACTCTCTGGAAACACCATATATTTT. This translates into CASSSSRGLSGNTIYF.

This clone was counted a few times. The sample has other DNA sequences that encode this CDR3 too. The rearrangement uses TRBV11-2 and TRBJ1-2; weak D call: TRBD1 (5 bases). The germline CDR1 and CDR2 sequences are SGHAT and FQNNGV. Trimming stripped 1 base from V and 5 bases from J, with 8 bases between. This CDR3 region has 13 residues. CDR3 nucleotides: TGTGCCAGCAGCTTAGCCGGGGGGTATGGCTACACCTTC. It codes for CASSLAGGYGYTF.

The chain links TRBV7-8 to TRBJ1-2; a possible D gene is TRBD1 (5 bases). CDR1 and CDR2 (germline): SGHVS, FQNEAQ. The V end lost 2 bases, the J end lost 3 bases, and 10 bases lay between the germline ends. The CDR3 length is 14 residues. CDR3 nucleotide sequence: TGTGCCAGCAGCTTACAGGGCGAGGACTATGGCTACACCTTC. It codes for CASSLQGEDYGYTF.

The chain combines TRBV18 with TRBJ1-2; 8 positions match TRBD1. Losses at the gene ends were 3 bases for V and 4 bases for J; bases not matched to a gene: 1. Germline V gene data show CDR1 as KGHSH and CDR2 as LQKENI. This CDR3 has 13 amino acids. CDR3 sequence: CASSPGQGYGYTF. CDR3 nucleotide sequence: TGTGCCAGCTCACCCGGACAGGGCTATGGCTACACCTTC.

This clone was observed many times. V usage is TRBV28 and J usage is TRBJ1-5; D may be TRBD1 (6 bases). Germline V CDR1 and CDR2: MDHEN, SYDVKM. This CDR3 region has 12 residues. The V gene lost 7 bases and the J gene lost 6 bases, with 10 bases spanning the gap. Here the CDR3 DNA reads TGTGCCAGCAAGGGGGGGCGTCAGCCCCAGCATTTT. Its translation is CASKGGRQPQHF.

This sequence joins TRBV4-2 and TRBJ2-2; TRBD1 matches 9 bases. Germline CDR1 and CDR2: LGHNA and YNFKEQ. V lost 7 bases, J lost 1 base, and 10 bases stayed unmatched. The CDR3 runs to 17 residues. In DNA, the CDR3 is TGTGCCAGCAAGGGGGTCCGGGGACAGGGGAACACCGGGGAGCTGTTTTTT. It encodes CASKGVRGQGNTGELFF.